This is a list of T cell receptor beta chains from one sample in a study of blood T cell repertoires in COVID-19. Assay: immunoSEQ multiplex PCR; the TCRdb copy retains only in-frame clones and omits some. The sample includes about 150,000 clones, roughly nine tenths of them seen just once. Sequencing was performed on peripheral blood. The receptors were gathered from a man aged 55 to 70 with acute or convalescent COVID-19. The CDR3 runs from the conserved cysteine through the conserved F or W. Fields, in order: clone size, D gene, J gene, V gene, CDR3 protein, CDR3 DNA. The D gene is left open where the match is weak. Clone size is not always given. Where it is, it says once, few, many or a class for expanded clones.

size: .; D: TRBD1; J: TRBJ1-2; V: TRBV4-1; CDR3: CASSRGGAGGDNYGYTF; DNA: TGCGCCAGCAGCCGGGGTGGGGCAGGGGGAGATAACTATGGCTACACCTTC
size: many; D: TRBD2; J: TRBJ2-1; V: TRBV7-2; CDR3: CASTGSGGEHNEQFF; DNA: TGTGCCAGCACCGGCAGCGGGGGGGAGCACAATGAGCAGTTCTTC
size: .; D: .; J: TRBJ2-7; V: TRBV5-6; CDR3: CASSLGLAFGEQYF; DNA: TGTGCCAGCAGCTTGGGGCTAGCGTTTGGCGAGCAGTACTTC
size: .; D: .; J: TRBJ1-1; V: TRBV2; CDR3: CASSVEGRRSEAFF; DNA: TGTGCCAGCAGTGTGGAGGGCAGGAGGTCTGAAGCTTTCTTT
size: once; D: .; J: TRBJ1-1; V: TRBV18; CDR3: CASSYRDGMNTEAFF; DNA: TGTGCCAGCTCCTACAGGGATGGAATGAACACTGAAGCTTTCTTT
size: .; D: TRBD1; J: TRBJ1-2; V: TRBV9; CDR3: CASSVDMGQGGRGYGYTF; DNA: TGTGCCAGCAGCGTAGACATGGGACAGGGCGGTCGTGGCTATGGCTACACCTTC
size: .; D: TRBD1; J: TRBJ1-1; V: TRBV6-5; CDR3: CASSAPGQVLPEAFF; DNA: TGTGCCAGCAGCGCGCCGGGACAGGTTCTTCCTGAAGCTTTCTTT
size: once; D: TRBD2; J: TRBJ2-1; V: TRBV6-2/TRBV6-3; CDR3: CASSYPTERTAGGLDNEQFF; DNA: TGTGCCAGCAGTTACCCAACTGAACGCACGGCGGGGGGGCTGGACAATGAGCAGTTCTTC
size: .; D: .; J: TRBJ1-2; V: TRBV3-1/TRBV3-2; CDR3: CASSQGPGVIYGYTF; DNA: TGTGCCAGCAGCCAAGGCCCAGGGGTAATCTATGGCTACACCTTC
size: .; D: .; J: TRBJ2-3; V: TRBV4-1; CDR3: CASSQVIAGIYTDTQYF; DNA: TGCGCCAGCAGCCAAGTAATTGCGGGGATTTACACAGATACGCAGTATTTT
size: once; D: .; J: TRBJ1-5; V: TRBV6-1; CDR3: CASSEVFQGDQPQHF; DNA: TGTGCCAGCAGTGAAGTATTTCAGGGTGATCAGCCCCAGCATTTT
size: .; D: TRBD1; J: TRBJ1-1; V: TRBV7-2; CDR3: CASSIDRAQGEAFF; DNA: TGTGCCAGCAGCATAGACAGGGCCCAGGGTGAAGCTTTCTTT
size: .; D: TRBD2; J: TRBJ2-7; V: TRBV4-1; CDR3: CASSPRGTSGGPYEQYF; DNA: TGCGCCAGCAGCCCCCGGGGGACTAGCGGGGGACCTTACGAGCAGTACTTC
size: .; D: .; J: TRBJ2-1; V: TRBV5-1; CDR3: CASSLDRITYNEQFF; DNA: TGCGCCAGCAGCTTGGACAGGATAACCTACAATGAGCAGTTCTTC
size: .; D: .; J: TRBJ1-1; V: TRBV7-8; CDR3: CASSRRRENTEAFF; DNA: TGTGCCAGCAGCCGTCGCAGGGAGAACACTGAAGCTTTCTTT
size: few; D: TRBD1; J: TRBJ1-2; V: TRBV2; CDR3: CASSFQGDHGYTF; DNA: TGTGCCAGCAGTTTTCAGGGGGATCATGGCTACACCTTC
size: .; D: TRBD1; J: TRBJ1-2; V: TRBV29-1; CDR3: CSVVQGYGYTF; DNA: TGCAGCGTTGTACAGGGGTATGGCTACACCTTC
size: .; D: .; J: TRBJ2-5; V: TRBV7-2; CDR3: CASILQETQYF; DNA: TGTGCCAGCATACTTCAAGAGACCCAGTACTTC
size: .; D: .; J: TRBJ1-1; V: TRBV19; CDR3: CASSRADEYARSPDEAFF; DNA: TGTGCCAGTAGTAGGGCAGACGAATATGCACGCAGCCCGGATGAAGCTTTCTTT
size: .; D: .; J: TRBJ1-2; V: TRBV10-3; CDR3: CAISEALNYGYTF; DNA: TGTGCCATCAGTGAGGCGCTTAACTATGGCTACACCTTC
size: .; D: TRBD1; J: TRBJ1-1; V: TRBV18; CDR3: CASSPTGAGTEAFF; DNA: TGTGCCAGCTCACCGACAGGGGCGGGCACTGAAGCTTTCTTT
size: .; D: .; J: TRBJ1-6; V: TRBV4-2; CDR3: CASSQNSGERNSPLHF; DNA: TGTGCCAGCAGCCAGAACTCGGGAGAACGGAATTCACCCCTCCACTTT
size: .; D: .; J: TRBJ2-3; V: TRBV5-4; CDR3: CASSLTGYLGSTDTQYF; DNA: TGTGCCAGCAGCTTGACAGGGTACCTCGGTAGCACAGATACGCAGTATTTT
size: .; D: TRBD1; J: TRBJ2-2; V: TRBV7-9; CDR3: CASSLTGTVTGELFF; DNA: TGTGCCAGCAGCCTAACCGGGACAGTCACCGGGGAGCTGTTTTTT
size: .; D: TRBD1; J: TRBJ1-5; V: TRBV3-1/TRBV3-2; CDR3: CASSPPGGRNQPQHF; DNA: TGTGCCAGCAGCCCCCCAGGGGGCCGGAATCAGCCCCAGCATTTT
size: .; D: .; J: TRBJ1-2; V: TRBV6-5; CDR3: CASLNDRGYTF; DNA: TGTGCCAGCCTTAACGACAGGGGCTACACCTTC
size: .; D: .; J: TRBJ2-3; V: TRBV6-5; CDR3: CASSYSGGTDTQYF; DNA: TGTGCCAGCAGTTATTCAGGGGGCACAGATACGCAGTATTTT
size: .; D: TRBD1; J: TRBJ2-7; V: TRBV19; CDR3: CASSPRDSYEQYF; DNA: TGTGCCAGTAGTCCCCGGGACAGCTACGAGCAGTACTTC
size: .; D: TRBD1; J: TRBJ2-2; V: TRBV3-1/TRBV3-2; CDR3: CASSLGTGQGTGELFF; DNA: TGTGCCAGCAGCCTAGGGACAGGGCAAGGGACCGGGGAGCTGTTTTTT
size: .; D: .; J: TRBJ2-1; V: TRBV5-5; CDR3: CASTQSRGISSVGEQFF; DNA: TGTGCCAGCACCCAGTCAAGGGGCATTTCGTCGGTAGGTGAGCAGTTCTTC
size: .; D: TRBD1; J: TRBJ2-1; V: TRBV3-1/TRBV3-2; CDR3: CASSQWRTGGLNEQFF; DNA: TGTGCCAGCAGCCAGTGGCGGACAGGGGGACTCAATGAGCAGTTCTTC
size: .; D: .; J: TRBJ1-4; V: TRBV5-1; CDR3: CASSLTAGDEKLFF; DNA: TGCGCCAGCAGCTTGACGGCAGGGGATGAAAAACTGTTTTTT